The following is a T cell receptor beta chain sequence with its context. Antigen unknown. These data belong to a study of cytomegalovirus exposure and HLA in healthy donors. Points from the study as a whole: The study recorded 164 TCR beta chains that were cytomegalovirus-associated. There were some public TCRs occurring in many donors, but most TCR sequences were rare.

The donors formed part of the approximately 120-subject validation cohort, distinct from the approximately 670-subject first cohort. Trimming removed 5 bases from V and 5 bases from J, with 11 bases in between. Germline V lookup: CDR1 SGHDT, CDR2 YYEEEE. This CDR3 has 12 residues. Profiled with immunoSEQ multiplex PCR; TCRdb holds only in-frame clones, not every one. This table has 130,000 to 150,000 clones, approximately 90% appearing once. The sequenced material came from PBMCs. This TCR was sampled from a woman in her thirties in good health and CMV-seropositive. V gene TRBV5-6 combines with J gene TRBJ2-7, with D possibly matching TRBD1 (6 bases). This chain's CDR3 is CASSSGTNEQYF. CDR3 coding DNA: TGTGCCAGCAGTTCTGGGACAAACGAGCAGTACTTC. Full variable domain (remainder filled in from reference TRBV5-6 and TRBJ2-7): DAGVTQSPTHLIKTRGQQVTLRCSPKSGHDTVSWYQQALGQGPQFIFQYYEEEERQRGNFPDRFSGHQFPNYSSELNVNALLLGDSALYLCASSSGTNEQYFGPGTRLTVT.